This T cell receptor (beta chain) came from a study of cytomegalovirus exposure and HLA in healthy donors. PCR primers comprised 60 Vbeta and 13 Jbeta primers. Libraries were prepared by immunoSEQ multiplex PCR; TCRdb keeps only in-frame clonotypes and omits some of them. The sample holds more than 150,000 clones, 82% seen once. The clonotype originates from a man aged 35 to 55 in good health and CMV-seronegative. Sequencing used PBMCs.

The CDR3 nucleotides read TGCGCCAGCAGCCAAGATTGGGCGGGCAGAAATGGCTACACCTTC. Protein product: CASSQDWAGRNGYTF. V and J are TRBV4-3 and TRBJ1-2; D not resolved. Germline assignment: CDR1 LGHNA and CDR2 YSLEER. The CDR3 consists of 15 residues. V shed 0 bases and J shed 6 bases, with 14 bases lying between them.